The present T cell receptor (beta chain) was sequenced within a study of blood T cell repertoires in COVID-19. Study overall: Acute and convalescent COVID-19 samples came from the United States, Italy and Spain. PBMCs, B-cell-depleted T cells, or T cells were the source of the cDNA or gDNA that made up the material.

In the original workflow: Estimation of nucleated cell counts was performed using reference gene primer amplification. Data came from immunoSEQ multiplex PCR; TCRdb stores just in-frame clones and leaves some out. The D gene and trimming were derived from the DNA, and the V and J assignments and clone size from that table. Seen here are 100,000 to 120,000 clones, roughly 85% observed once, and the top ten hold around 4.3%. CDR1 is KGHSH, CDR2 LQKENI, per germline. V lost 1 base, J lost 2 bases, and 9 bases lay in between. This CDR3 has 14 amino acids. The sequencing sample was made of peripheral blood. The receptor's source is a man aged 45 to 65 with acute or convalescent COVID-19. The genes are TRBV18 and TRBJ2-7; a possible D gene is TRBD2 (5 bases). CDR3 amino acids: CASSPQRETYEQYF. CDR3 nucleotides: TGTGCCAGCTCACCACAGAGGGAGACCTACGAGCAGTACTTC.